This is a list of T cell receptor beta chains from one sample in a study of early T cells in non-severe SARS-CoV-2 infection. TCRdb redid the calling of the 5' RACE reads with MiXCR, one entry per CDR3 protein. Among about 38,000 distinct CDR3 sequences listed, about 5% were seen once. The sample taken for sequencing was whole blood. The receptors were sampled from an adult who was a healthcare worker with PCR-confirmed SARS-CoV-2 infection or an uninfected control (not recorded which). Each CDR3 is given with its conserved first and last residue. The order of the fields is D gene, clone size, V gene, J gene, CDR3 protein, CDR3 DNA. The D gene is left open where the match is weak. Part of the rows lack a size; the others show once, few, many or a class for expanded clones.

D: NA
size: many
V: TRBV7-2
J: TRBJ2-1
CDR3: CASSLSSHNEQFF
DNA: TGTGCCAGCAGCTTATCAAGTCACAATGAGCAGTTCTTC

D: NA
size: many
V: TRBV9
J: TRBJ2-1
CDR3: CASSVVGGEAGRLGQFF
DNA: TGTGCCAGCAGCGTAGTTGGAGGGGAGGCCGGGCGCCTGGGGCAGTTCTTC

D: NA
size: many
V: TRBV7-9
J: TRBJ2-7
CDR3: CASSASGSSYEQYF
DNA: TGTGCCAGCAGCGCGAGCGGTAGCTCCTACGAGCAGTACTTC

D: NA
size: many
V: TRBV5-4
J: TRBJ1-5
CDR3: CASSPGFSGQPQHF
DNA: TGTGCCAGCAGCCCTGGTTTCAGCGGTCAGCCCCAGCATTTT

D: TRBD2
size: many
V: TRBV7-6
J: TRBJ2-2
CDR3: CASSPNYGLAGSTGELFF
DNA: TGTGCCAGCAGCCCCAATTATGGACTAGCGGGTAGCACCGGGGAGCTGTTTTTT

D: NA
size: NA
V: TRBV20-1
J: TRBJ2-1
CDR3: CGVTVPSYNEQFF
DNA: TGCGGAGTAACAGTTCCCTCCTACAATGAGCAGTTCTTC

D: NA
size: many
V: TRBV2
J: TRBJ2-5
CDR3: CASNGLGTQYF
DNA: TGTGCCAGCAATGGACTGGGAACCCAGTACTTC

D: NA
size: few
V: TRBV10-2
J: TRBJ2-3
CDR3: CASSERRGGTDTQYF
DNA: TGCGCCAGCAGTGAACGGCGAGGCGGCACAGATACGCAGTATTTT

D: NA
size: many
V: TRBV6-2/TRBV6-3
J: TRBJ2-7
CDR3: CASSRGAANYEQYF
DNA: TGTGCCAGCAGTCGTGGGGCAGCGAACTACGAGCAGTACTTC

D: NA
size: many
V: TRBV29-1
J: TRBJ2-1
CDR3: CSVESLTDEQFF
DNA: TGCAGCGTGGAGAGTCTCACCGACGAGCAGTTCTTC

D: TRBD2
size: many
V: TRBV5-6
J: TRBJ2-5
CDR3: CASSAEAGVLTGETQYF
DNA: TGTGCCAGCAGCGCCGAAGCGGGGGTGCTGACGGGGGAGACCCAGTACTTC

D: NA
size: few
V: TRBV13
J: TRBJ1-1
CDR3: CASSLGARVTEAFF
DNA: TGTGCCAGCAGCTTAGGGGCTCGCGTCACTGAAGCTTTCTTT

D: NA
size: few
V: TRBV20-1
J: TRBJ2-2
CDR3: CSARDLARCYTGELFF
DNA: TGCAGTGCTAGAGATTTGGCTAGGTGTTATACCGGGGAGCTGTTTTTT

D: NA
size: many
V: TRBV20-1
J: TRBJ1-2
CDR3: CSARTRPSGGYTF
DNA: TGCAGTGCTAGAACCAGGCCCTCTGGAGGCTACACCTTC

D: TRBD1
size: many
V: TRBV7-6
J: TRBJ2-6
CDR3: CASSSYTPGQVNSGANVLTF
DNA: TGTGCCAGCAGCTCCTATACCCCGGGACAGGTGAACTCTGGGGCCAACGTCCTGACTTTC

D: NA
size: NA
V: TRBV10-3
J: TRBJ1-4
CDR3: CAISEEGNNEKLFF
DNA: TGTGCCATCAGTGAGGAAGGGAATAATGAAAAACTGTTTTTT

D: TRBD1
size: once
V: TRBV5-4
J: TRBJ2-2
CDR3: CASSFLTGMNTGELFF
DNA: TGTGCCAGCAGCTTTCTGACAGGGATGAACACCGGGGAGCTGTTTTTT

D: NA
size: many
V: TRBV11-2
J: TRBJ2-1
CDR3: CASSLELRGEQFF
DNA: TGTGCCAGCAGCTTAGAGCTTAGGGGTGAGCAGTTCTTC

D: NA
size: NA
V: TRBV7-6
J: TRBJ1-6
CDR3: CASSLAGLPSPLHF
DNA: TGTGCCAGCAGCTTAGCGGGGCTTCCTTCACCCCTCCACTTT

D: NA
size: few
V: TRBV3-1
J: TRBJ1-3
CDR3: CASSQGGVGSGNTIYF
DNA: TGTGCCAGCAGCCAAGGCGGGGTAGGCTCTGGAAACACCATATATTTT

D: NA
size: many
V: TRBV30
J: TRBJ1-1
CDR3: CAWISLVPTEAFF
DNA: TGTGCCTGGATCTCGTTGGTGCCGACTGAAGCTTTCTTT

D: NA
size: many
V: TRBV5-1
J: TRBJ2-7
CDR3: CASSHRDLDYEQYF
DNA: TGCGCCAGCAGCCACCGGGACCTGGACTACGAGCAGTACTTC

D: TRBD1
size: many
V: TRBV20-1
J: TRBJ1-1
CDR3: CSSKTGAMNTEAFF
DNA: TGCAGTTCTAAGACAGGGGCTATGAACACTGAAGCTTTCTTT

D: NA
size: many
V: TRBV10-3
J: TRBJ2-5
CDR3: CAISDFGYQETQYF
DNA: TGTGCCATCAGTGATTTTGGGTACCAAGAGACCCAGTACTTC

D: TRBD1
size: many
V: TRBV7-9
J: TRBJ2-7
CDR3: CASSFGQETYEQYF
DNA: TGTGCCAGCAGCTTCGGACAGGAAACCTACGAGCAGTACTTC

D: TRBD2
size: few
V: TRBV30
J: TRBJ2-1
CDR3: CAWSVGGGLNEQFF
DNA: TGTGCCTGGAGTGTCGGGGGGGGCCTAAATGAGCAGTTCTTC

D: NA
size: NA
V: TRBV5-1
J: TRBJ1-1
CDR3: CASRVGMNTEAFF
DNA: TGCGCCAGCCGAGTGGGGATGAACACTGAAGCTTTCTTT

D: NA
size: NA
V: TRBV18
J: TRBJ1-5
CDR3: CASSPQADNQPQHF
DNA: TGTGCCAGCTCACCGCAGGCAGACAATCAGCCCCAGCATTTT

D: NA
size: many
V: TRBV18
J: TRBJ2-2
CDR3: CATAPPSTGELFF
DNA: TGTGCCACCGCCCCGCCGAGCACCGGGGAGCTGTTTTTT

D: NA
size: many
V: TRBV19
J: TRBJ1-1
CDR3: CASRWDGEAFF
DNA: TGTGCCAGTAGATGGGACGGTGAAGCTTTCTTT

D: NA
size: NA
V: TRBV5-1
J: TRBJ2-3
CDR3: CASSEQGADTQYF
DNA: TGCGCCAGCAGTGAACAGGGAGCAGATACGCAGTATTTT

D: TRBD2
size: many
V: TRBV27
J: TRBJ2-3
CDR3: CASKTSGFTDTQYF
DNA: TGTGCCAGCAAGACTAGCGGGTTCACAGATACGCAGTATTTT

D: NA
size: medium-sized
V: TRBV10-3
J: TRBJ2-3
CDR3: CAMNSDPTDTQYF
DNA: TGTGCCATGAACTCAGACCCCACAGATACGCAGTATTTT

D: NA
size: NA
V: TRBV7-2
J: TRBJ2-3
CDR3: CASSLTSATADTQYF
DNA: TGTGCCAGCAGCCTAACTAGTGCCACCGCAGATACGCAGTATTTT

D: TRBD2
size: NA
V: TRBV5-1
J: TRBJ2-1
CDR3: CASSGTSGEDEQFF
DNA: TGCGCCAGCAGTGGGACTAGCGGTGAGGATGAGCAGTTCTTC

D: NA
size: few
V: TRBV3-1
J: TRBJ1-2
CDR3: CASSYFAGYTF
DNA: TGTGCCAGCAGCTACTTCGCAGGCTACACCTTC

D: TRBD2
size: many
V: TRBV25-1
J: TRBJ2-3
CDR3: CASSDPKTSGSTDTQYF
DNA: TGTGCCAGCAGTGACCCTAAGACTAGCGGGAGCACAGATACGCAGTATTTT